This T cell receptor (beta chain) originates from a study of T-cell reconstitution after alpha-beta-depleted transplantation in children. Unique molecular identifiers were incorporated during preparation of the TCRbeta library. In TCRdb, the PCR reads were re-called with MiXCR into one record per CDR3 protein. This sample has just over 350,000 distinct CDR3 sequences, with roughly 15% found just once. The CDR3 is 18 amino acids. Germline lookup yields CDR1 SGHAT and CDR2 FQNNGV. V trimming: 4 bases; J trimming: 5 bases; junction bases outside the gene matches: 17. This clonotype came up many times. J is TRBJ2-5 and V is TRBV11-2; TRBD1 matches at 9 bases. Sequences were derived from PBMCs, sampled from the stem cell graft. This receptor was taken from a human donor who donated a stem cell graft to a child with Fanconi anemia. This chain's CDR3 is CASSSTMGTGSAKETQYF. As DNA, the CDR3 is TGTGCCAGCAGCTCTACGATGGGGACAGGGTCGGCCAAGGAGACCCAGTACTTC.